This T cell receptor (beta chain) is from a study of control samples from healthy donors and cancer patients. TCRdb keeps only in-frame clones here, not all; method: immunoSEQ multiplex PCR. The sample includes 100,000 to 150,000 clones, roughly 91% of them seen just once. Trimming shortened V by 3 bases and J by 3 bases, and 12 bases separated the two germline ends. CDR3 size: 14 residues. The V gene's germline CDR1 is LNHDA and CDR2 SQIVND (reference sequence). This TCR derives from a man aged 45-65 years with head and neck cancer. The sequencing sample was made of PBMCs. This chain joins TRBV19 and TRBJ2-7; the D gene is possibly TRBD1 (5 bases). CDR3 in DNA: TGTGCCAGTAGTATGGCCCAGGGTTACTACGAGCAGTACTTC. Translation gives CASSMAQGYYEQYF.